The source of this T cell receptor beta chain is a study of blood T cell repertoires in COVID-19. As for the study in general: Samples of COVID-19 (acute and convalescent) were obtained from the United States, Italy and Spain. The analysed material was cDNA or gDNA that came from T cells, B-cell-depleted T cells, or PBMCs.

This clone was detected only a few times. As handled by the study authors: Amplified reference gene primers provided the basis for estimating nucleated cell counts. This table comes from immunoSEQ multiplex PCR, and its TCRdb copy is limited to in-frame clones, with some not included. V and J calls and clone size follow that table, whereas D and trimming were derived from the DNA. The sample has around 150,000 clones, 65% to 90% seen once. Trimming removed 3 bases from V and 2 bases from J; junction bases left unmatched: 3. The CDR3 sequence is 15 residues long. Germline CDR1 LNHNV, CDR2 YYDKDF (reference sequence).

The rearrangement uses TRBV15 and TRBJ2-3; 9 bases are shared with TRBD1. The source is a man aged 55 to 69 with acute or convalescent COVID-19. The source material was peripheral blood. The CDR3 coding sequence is TGTGCCACCAGCAGGCGGACAGGGGCCACAGATACGCAGTATTTT. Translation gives CATSRRTGATDTQYF. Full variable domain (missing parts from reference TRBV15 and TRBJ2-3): DAMVIQNPRYQVTQFGKPVTLSCSQTLNHNVMYWYQQKSSQAPKLLFHYYDKDFNNEADTPDNFQSRRPNTSFCFLDIRSPGLGDTAMYLCATSRRTGATDTQYFGPGTRLTVL.